The clone carrying this T cell receptor (beta chain) was seen once. Antigen unknown. A second PCR, run for roughly 7 to 11 cycles, used a sample-barcoded 5' primer plus a J-beta primer mix. TCRdb re-called the 5' RACE reads through MiXCR, storing one row per CDR3 protein. The profile shows roughly 1,000,000 distinct CDR3 sequences, approximately 25% of them singletons. Germline V gene lookup returns CDR1 SGHRS and CDR2 YFSETQ. V was cut by 1 base and J by 4 bases, with 8 bases left in between. The CDR3 runs 14 residues. The data belong to a study of blood T cells in healthy people across ages. General study results and limits: Percentage of naive T cells showed a strong correlation with TCR beta diversity.

The study drew donors from healthy Caucasian individuals in Russia aged roughly 6 to 90. No fewer than 5.5 micrograms of total RNA were isolated from every sample. The same sample was also used in a study of T cells of mothers and their children.

V and J are TRBV5-1 and TRBJ1-4, with unresolved D. Sequenced input: blood. This TCR came from a girl aged 2-9 years in good health. The CDR3 protein is CASSLTQNNEKLFF. CDR3 coding DNA: TGCGCCAGCAGCTTGACCCAGAATAATGAAAAACTGTTTTTT.